These 21 T cell receptor beta chains were sequenced from one sample in a study of Graves' ophthalmopathy and Graves' hyperthyroidism. RNA transcripts yielded amplified TCR beta CDR3 regions. RT-PCR was first run with HTBI primers, then multiplex PCR in a second round. MiXCR was run by TCRdb on the multiplex PCR reads, yielding one entry per CDR3 protein. The sample contains approximately 640,000 distinct CDR3 sequences, approximately 39% of which appear only once. The specimen was peripheral blood. These receptor sequences come from an adult man with Graves' ophthalmopathy.

This clonotype was seen many times. V and J are TRBV19 and TRBJ1-2; 8 bases align to TRBD1. The J segment lost 7 bases and the V segment lost 7 bases, leaving 17 bases of the junction unmatched. The CDR3 length is 16 residues. CDR1 is LNHDA and CDR2 is SQIVND in the germline V gene (reference sequence). Here the CDR3 reads CASTLRTGRVVGGYTF. The CDR3 region has the DNA TGTGCCAGTACGCTGCGGACAGGGCGTGTGGTTGGTGGCTACACCTTC. Using reference TRBV19 and TRBJ1-2 for the parts outside the CDR3, the full variable domain is DGGITQSPKYLFRKEGQNVTLSCEQNLNHDAMYWYRQDPGQGLRLIYYSQIVNDFQKGDIAEGYSVSREKKESFPLTVTSAQKNPTAFYLCASTLRTGRVVGGYTFGSGTRLTVV.

With respect to this clonotype: This may be a read error: a much more frequent sequence differs by one nucleotide. The chain carries TRBV5-1 and TRBJ2-7, with D perhaps given as TRBD1 or TRBD2 (5 bases each). The germline gives CDR1 SGHRS, CDR2 YFSETQ. The CDR3 is made up of 14 amino acids. V dropped 2 bases and J dropped 7 bases, with 16 bases sitting between them. The CDR3 spells CASSFREHSGEQYF. In DNA, the CDR3 is TGCGCCAGCAGCTTCAGGGAGCACTCGGGGGAGCAGTACTTC.

The rearrangement links TRBV29-1 to TRBJ2-7; tentative D call: TRBD1 (5 bases). Trimming removed 6 bases from V and 5 bases from J, with 17 bases in between. Germline assignment: CDR1 SQVTM and CDR2 ANQGSEA. The CDR3 spans 13 residues. Here the CDR3 DNA reads TGCAGCGTCCAGGGATGGGGTCGCCACGAGCAGTACTTC. It specifies CSVQGWGRHEQYF.

The sample holds many counts of this clonotype. CDR3 in amino acids: CASTGQGYGYTF. CDR3 bases: TGTGCCAGCACCGGACAGGGGTACGGCTACACCTTC. The J gene is TRBJ1-2, the V gene TRBV2; 9 nucleotides align to TRBD1. V gave up 7 bases and J gave up 8 bases; unmatched junction bases: 5. This CDR3 has 12 amino acids. Looked up from germline, CDR1 is SNHLY and CDR2 is FYNNEI. Combining the CDR3 with reference TRBV2 and TRBJ1-2 gives the whole variable domain EPEVTQTPSHQVTQMGQEVILRCVPISNHLYFYWYRQILGQKVEFLVSFYNNEISEKSEIFDDQFSVERPDGSNFTLKIRSTKLEDSAMYFCASTGQGYGYTFGSGTRLTVV.

The chain joins TRBV15 to TRBJ2-5; 8 bases line up with TRBD2. The CDR3 runs 14 residues. The V gene end was trimmed by 3 bases and the J gene end by 5 bases; junction bases not matched to a gene: 5. Per the germline V gene, CDR1 is LNHNV and CDR2 is YYDKDF (reference sequence). CDR3 in amino acids: CATSRRGGTETQYF. The CDR3, as DNA: TGTGCCACCAGCAGGCGCGGGGGGACGGAGACCCAGTACTTC.

The chain couples TRBV20-1 to TRBJ1-5, with D perhaps TRBD1 (5 bases). Germline V lookup: CDR1 DFQATT, CDR2 SNEGSKA (reference sequence). V was clipped by 0 bases and J by 11 bases, with 14 bases between them. The CDR3 contains 13 residues. In nucleotides, the CDR3 is TGCAGTGCTAGAGATACGGGGGTGGAGACCCAGCATTTT. This translates into CSARDTGVETQHF.

With respect to this clonotype: A much larger clone lies one base from this, so it may be a read error. The CDR3 nucleotides read TGTGCCATCAGTTACTCCGGGGCCCCCCTCCACTTT. As protein: CAISYSGAPLHF. The V and J genes are TRBV10-3 and TRBJ1-6; D is perhaps TRBD1 (5 bases). V dropped 5 bases and J dropped 13 bases, with 12 bases sitting between them. The CDR3 runs to 12 residues. The germline V gene encodes CDR1 ENHRY and CDR2 SYGVKD.

This clonotype was observed many times. The junction shows a germline mismatch at one end, possibly a read error. This sequence joins TRBV7-7 and TRBJ2-5; tentative D call: TRBD1 (5 bases). Germline values: CDR1 SSHAT, CDR2 FNYEAQ (reference sequence). The CDR3 spans 13 residues. CDR3 sequence: CASSPTAWETQYF. The CDR3 DNA sequence: TGTGCTAGCAGCCCGACAGCATGGGAGACCCAGTACTTC.

This chain connects TRBV29-1 to TRBJ1-1; TRBD1 is a possible D gene (5 bases). From germline, CDR1 is SQVTM and CDR2 ANQGSEA. This CDR3 has 12 amino acids. The V and J ends lost 4 bases and 3 bases respectively, with 9 bases between them. The chain's CDR3 is CSVGEGDTEAFF. The CDR3 DNA follows: TGCAGCGTTGGAGAAGGGGACACTGAAGCTTTCTTT.

The chain has TRBV25-1 and TRBJ2-5; D tentatively reads TRBD1 or TRBD2 (5 bases each). The ends were cut back, 4 bases at V and 5 bases at J, with 17 bases in the middle. CDR1 is MGHDK and CDR2 is SYGVNS in the germline V gene. This CDR3 comprises 15 residues. In DNA, the CDR3 is TGTGCCAGCAGTGCTAGAGGGCTAGGGGATGAGACCCAGTACTTC. Translating it yields CASSARGLGDETQYF. Full variable domain (rest looked up from reference TRBV25-1 and TRBJ2-5): EADIYQTPRYLVIGTGKKITLECSQTMGHDKMYWYQQDPGMELHLIHYSYGVNSTEKGDLSSESTVSRIRTEHFPLTLESARPSHTSQYLCASSARGLGDETQYFGPGTRLLVL.

The V and J genes are TRBV5-4 and TRBJ2-7, with a possible D match to TRBD2 (6 bases). Germline V gene sequence: CDR1 SGHNT, CDR2 YYREEE (reference sequence). The V gene lost 5 bases and the J gene lost 13 bases, with 22 bases spanning the gap. This CDR3 region has 13 residues. CDR3 region: CASRPFGRDQPYF. CDR3 DNA: TGTGCCAGCAGACCTTTCGGGCGGGACCAACCCTACTTC.

This clonotype has only a few counts. The chain couples TRBV11-2 to TRBJ1-1; D possibly corresponds to TRBD1 (6 bases). V was clipped by 3 bases and J by 5 bases, with 16 bases between them. Looked up from germline, CDR1 is SGHAT and CDR2 is FQNNGV. The CDR3 runs to 15 residues. In DNA form, the CDR3 reads TGTGCCAGCAGCTTTAATTTGGGGGGCGATACTGAAGCTTTCTTT. This codes for CASSFNLGGDTEAFF.

This rearrangement joins TRBV7-9 to TRBJ1-6, with a weak D call TRBD1 (6 bases). The CDR3 has 14 amino acids. Per germline, CDR1 SEHNR and CDR2 FQNEAQ (reference sequence). V was pared by 1 base and J by 9 bases, with 10 bases between. Here the CDR3 reads CASSLGTALSPLHF. The CDR3 DNA is TGTGCCAGCAGCTTAGGGACAGCACTTTCACCCCTCCACTTT.

In its sample, this clonotype was seen many times. This chain joins TRBV7-2 and TRBJ2-5; 11 nucleotides match TRBD1. CDR1 is SGHTA, CDR2 FQGNSA, per germline. CDR3 length: 15 amino acids. Unmatched junction bases numbered 8, after V lost 5 bases and J lost 6 bases. The CDR3 nucleotides read TGTGCCAGCAGCCCACCCGGGACAGGGGGAAAGACCCAGTACTTC. Its translation is CASSPPGTGGKTQYF.

The V gene is TRBV2, the J gene TRBJ1-6, with no clear D. This CDR3 spans 14 amino acids. Germline lookup yields CDR1 SNHLY and CDR2 FYNNEI. Trimming stripped 6 bases from V and 14 bases from J, with 20 bases between. CDR3 protein: CASSSLYGERALHF. In DNA, the CDR3 is TGTGCCAGCAGCTCCCTCTACGGGGAAAGGGCCCTCCACTTT.

A few counts support this clonotype. This chain joins TRBV6-5 and TRBJ1-1; tentative D call: TRBD1 (5 bases). The CDR3 contains 15 residues. V was trimmed by 0 bases and J by 3 bases, leaving 11 bases between them. The germline CDR1 and CDR2 sequences are MNHEY and SVGAGI. CDR3 bases: TGTGCCAGCAGTTACTCGATTACGGGGCACACTGAAGCTTTCTTT. Translated, it gives CASSYSITGHTEAFF.

V usage is TRBV7-9 and J usage is TRBJ2-1, with 7 bases that match TRBD2. Trimming removed 1 base from V and 2 bases from J; junction bases left unmatched: 2. CDR3 size: 15 residues. The germline V gene has CDR1 SEHNR and CDR2 FQNEAQ (reference sequence). The CDR3 nucleotides read TGTGCCAGCAGCTTAGATCTAGCGGCCTACAATGAGCAGTTCTTC. This codes for CASSLDLAAYNEQFF.

This rearrangement joins TRBV5-5 to TRBJ2-7; D call uncertain. CDR3 size: 13 residues. V dropped 2 bases and J dropped 3 bases, with 9 bases sitting between them. Germline CDR1 is SGHKS and CDR2 is YYEKEE (reference sequence). The CDR3 reads CASSFGPDYEQYV. The CDR3 nucleotides are TGTGCCAGCAGCTTTGGACCTGACTACGAGCAGTACGTC.

At least ten counts were recorded for this clonotype. V usage is TRBV10-2 and J usage is TRBJ1-1; 7 bases line up with TRBD1. V trimming: 3 bases; J trimming: 11 bases; junction bases outside the gene matches: 6. The CDR3 has 12 residues. CDR1 WSHSY and CDR2 SAAADI come from the germline V gene. For the CDR3, the DNA is TGCGCCAGCAGTGAACTCAGGGGGGCCGCTTTCTTT. Translation gives CASSELRGAAFF.

This chain links TRBV6-1 with TRBJ1-1; 9 bases agree with TRBD1. This CDR3 spans 14 amino acids. Germline CDR1 reads MNHNS; CDR2 reads SASEGT. V dropped 6 bases and J dropped 4; count of bases not matched to a gene: 6. CDR3 loop: CASSRVDRGTEAFF. Here the CDR3 DNA reads TGTGCCAGCAGCCGGGTGGACAGGGGCACTGAAGCTTTCTTT.

V usage is TRBV6-5 and J usage is TRBJ2-5, with 9 bases that match TRBD1. J lost 5 bases, V lost 6 bases, and 10 bases had no gene match. Germline-derived CDR1 and CDR2 are MNHEY and SVGAGI. This CDR3 spans 15 amino acids. This CDR3 reads CASSRAGGTGETQYF. DNA of the CDR3: TGTGCCAGCAGCCGAGCAGGCGGGACAGGGGAGACCCAGTACTTC.